Following are 15 T cell receptor beta chains from one sample sequenced in a study of vaccination and CD4 T cells after COVID-19. The antigens of these receptors remain unknown. Stated treatment: approximately nine-day PBMC culture with coronavirus spike peptide pools or control peptides (ViraFEST assay). Sequencing of the DNA from cultured CD4+ T cells was carried out with the Oncomine TCR Beta short-read assay. Via MiXCR, TCRdb re-called the PCR reads, giving one row per CDR3 protein. The repertoire holds 13,000 or so distinct CDR3 sequences, with approximately 42% as singletons. This specimen was CD4+ T cells from blood, cultured in vitro, taken after SARS-CoV-2 vaccination. All receptors derive from a human donor who had recovered from COVID-19.

The rearrangement joins TRBV5-4 to TRBJ2-4; no clear D gene. The CDR3 loop spans 11 amino acids. Germline-derived CDR1 and CDR2 are SGHNT and YYREEE (reference sequence). V lost 4 bases and J lost 9, with 8 bases in between. This chain's CDR3 is CASSLTGIQYF. Here the CDR3 DNA reads TGTGCCAGCAGCCTGACCGGCATTCAGTACTTC. The full variable domain, in which reference TRBV5-4 and TRBJ2-4 provide the parts outside the CDR3, is ETGVTQSPTHLIKTRGQQVTLRCSSQSGHNTVSWYQQALGQGPQFIFQYYREEENGRGNFPPRFSGLQFPNYSSELNVNALELDDSALYLCASSLTGIQYFGAGTRLSVL.

The DNA for the CDR3 is TGTGCCAGTGGTAAACTTGCGGGGACTGATTCACCCCTCCACTTT. Protein product: CASGKLAGTDSPLHF. The chain carries TRBV19 and TRBJ1-6; tentative D call: TRBD1 (5 bases). The CDR3 has 15 residues. With 8 bases removed from V and 8 bases from J, the gap between germline ends came to 19 bases. Germline CDR1 and CDR2: LNHDA and SQIVND (reference sequence).

The chain carries TRBV20-1 and TRBJ2-7; 8 positions match TRBD1. Looked up from germline, CDR1 is DFQATT and CDR2 is SNEGSKA (reference sequence). After removal of 2 bases from V and 1 base from J, the junction contained 10 bases not matched to a gene. The CDR3 covers 16 residues. The CDR3 loop reads CSARKVSGGLSYEQYF. Here the CDR3 DNA reads TGCAGTGCTAGAAAGGTTTCAGGGGGCTTATCCTACGAGCAGTACTTC.

A few counts support this clonotype. The chain uses TRBV11-3 and TRBJ1-1; D is unclear. CDR3 length: 14 amino acids. Trimming removed 5 bases from V and 2 bases from J, with 12 bases in between. Looked up from germline, CDR1 is SGHNT and CDR2 is YENEEA. The CDR3 spells CASSLVGLNTEAFF. The CDR3, as DNA: TGTGCCAGCAGCCTTGTGGGCCTCAACACTGAAGCTTTCTTT.

The chain has TRBV7-9 and TRBJ2-3, with TRBD2 matching over 7 bases. J was trimmed by 6 bases and V by 5 bases; bases with no gene match: 8. CDR3 length: 14 amino acids. The germline V gene has CDR1 SEHNR and CDR2 FQNEAQ (reference sequence). CDR3 protein: CASSPGLSVDTQYF. CDR3 nucleotides: TGTGCCAGCAGCCCGGGACTATCGGTCGATACGCAGTATTTT.

The V and J genes are TRBV6-1 and TRBJ2-1; D is perhaps TRBD1 (7 bases). The CDR3 has 15 residues. Trimming took off 9 bases at V and 6 bases at J, with 21 bases between the two ends. The germline CDR1 and CDR2 sequences are MNHNS and SASEGT. Written as DNA, the CDR3 is TGTGCCAGTGGAGACGCGGGACAGACCCCCAATGAGCAGTTCTTC. Its translation: CASGDAGQTPNEQFF.

V gene TRBV7-2 combines with J gene TRBJ2-5, with D possibly being TRBD2 (6 bases). Germline V CDR1 and CDR2: SGHTA, FQGNSA. V was cut by 5 bases and J by 2 bases, with 12 bases left in between. The CDR3 has 14 residues. The CDR3 reads CASSPERVQETQYF. For the CDR3, the DNA is TGTGCCAGCAGCCCCGAGCGGGTGCAAGAGACCCAGTACTTC.

This clonotype has just a few counts. The V call is TRBV6-1, the J call TRBJ2-7; D gene uncertain. Trimming shortened V by 4 bases and J by 2 bases, and 12 bases separated the two germline ends. The CDR3 has 14 residues. Germline V gene lookup returns CDR1 MNHNS and CDR2 SASEGT. This chain's CDR3 is CASSVPSRPYEQYF. The CDR3 bases are TGTGCCAGCAGTGTTCCATCAAGGCCCTACGAGCAGTACTTC.

This clonotype was detected a few times. This rearrangement joins TRBV30 to TRBJ1-2, with TRBD1 matching 7 bases. This CDR3 comprises 11 residues. Germline values: CDR1 GTSNPN, CDR2 SVGIG (reference sequence). The trim removed 4 bases at V and 8 bases at J, leaving 4 bases unmatched. CDR3 bases: TGTGCCTGGAAGACAGGGATCGGCTACACCTTC. As protein: CAWKTGIGYTF.

This clonotype has just one count. The chain joins TRBV2 to TRBJ1-2; D possibly corresponds to TRBD1 (6 bases). With 4 bases removed from V and 5 bases from J, the gap between germline ends came to 14 bases. The CDR3 is 14 residues long. The germline CDR1 and CDR2 sequences are SNHLY and FYNNEI. CDR3: CASSGGAGQYGYTF. The CDR3 nucleotides are TGTGCCAGCAGTGGGGGGGCAGGCCAATATGGCTACACCTTC.

This chain links TRBV27 with TRBJ1-5; 7 bases fit TRBD1. V shed 6 bases, J shed 1 base, and the junction held 6 bases outside the gene matches. The CDR3 is 15 amino acids. Germline lookup yields CDR1 MNHEY and CDR2 SMNVEV (reference sequence). The CDR3 loop reads CASSAQGTSNQPQHF. CDR3 DNA: TGTGCCAGCAGCGCACAGGGGACAAGCAATCAGCCCCAGCATTTT.

This clonotype was observed a few times. The chain employs TRBV9 and TRBJ1-1; a weak D match, TRBD1 (6 bases). The CDR3 is 15 amino acids. Trimming pared 0 bases from V and 6 bases from J, leaving 15 bases between. Looked up from germline, CDR1 is SGDLS and CDR2 is YYNGEE. The CDR3 DNA reads TGTGCCAGCAGCGTAGCTGTGAGAGGGGGGGCTGAAGCTTTCTTT. It specifies CASSVAVRGGAEAFF.

V usage is TRBV2 and J usage is TRBJ2-1; 7 nucleotides match TRBD2. With 7 bases clipped from V and 1 base from J, the junction kept 10 bases outside the gene matches. This CDR3 region has 16 residues. Germline CDR1 reads SNHLY; CDR2 reads FYNNEI. CDR3 sequence: CASKSIRDYSYNEQFF. The CDR3 region has the DNA TGTGCCAGCAAGTCGATAAGGGACTATTCCTACAATGAGCAGTTCTTC.

The chain recombines TRBV19 with TRBJ1-1, with a tentative D call TRBD1 (6 bases). This CDR3 has 14 amino acids. Trimming took off 3 bases at V and 6 bases at J, with 14 bases between the two ends. CDR1 is LNHDA and CDR2 is SQIVND in the germline V gene (reference sequence). Written as DNA, the CDR3 is TGTGCCAGTAGTATCCAGGGGCAGGCACCTGAAGCTTTCTTT. Residues: CASSIQGQAPEAFF.

The rearrangement uses TRBV7-8 and TRBJ2-3; the D is unclear. The CDR3 contains 15 residues. V gave up 0 bases and J gave up 3 bases, with 10 bases separating them. Germline CDR1 reads SGHVS; CDR2 reads FQNEAQ. The CDR3 region is CASSLAGYRTDTQYF. The CDR3 nucleotides read TGTGCCAGCAGCTTAGCAGGATATAGGACAGATACGCAGTATTTT.